This T cell receptor (beta chain) was captured in a study of breast tumors, draining lymph nodes, adjacent tissues. MiXCR, applied by TCRdb to the multiplex PCR reads, yields one record per CDR3 protein. Of approximately 89,000 distinct CDR3 sequences listed, approximately 29% are singletons. With respect to this clonotype: Its antigen is currently unknown.

Germline CDR1 is SGHRS and CDR2 is YFSETQ. The CDR3 loop spans 15 amino acids. J lost 5 bases, V lost 5 bases, and 10 bases had no gene match. General study findings and limits: Compared with lymph nodes, tumors were less diverse; compared with nontumor tissue, more. The data were judged consistent with most tumor T cells coming from lymph node and expanding in tumor.

Samples came from axillary lymph nodes draining the breast cancer. What was sequenced was axillary lymph node tissue. The chain uses TRBV5-1 and TRBJ2-7; TRBD1 agrees at 10 bases. The receptor's source is a female donor with breast cancer. Some clones in this sample may be carry-over from other donors' samples. The CDR3 is CASSQAGTGVDEQYF. The CDR3 nucleotides read TGCGCCAGCAGTCAGGCCGGGACAGGGGTGGACGAGCAGTACTTC.